This record covers a single T cell receptor beta chain. No cognate antigen has been identified for it. Base-call qualities are not available, and no considerably larger clone is one nucleotide away. The TCR beta CDR3 regions were amplified from RNA transcripts. The first round of RT-PCR for the TCR CDR3 was performed with the HTBI primer set and the Qiagen OneStep RT-PCR kit. The libraries were constructed in a second round of multiplex PCR and then size-selected and purified. Sequencing of the libraries was done on an Illumina HiSeq2000 using paired-end 100 bp reads. In the original analysis: Raw data were processed with SOAPnuke, discarding reads with adapters, uncalled bases, mean Phred below 15, or no exact constant-primer or identifier match. COPE v1.2.5 was used to merge the high-quality paired reads, and each unique nucleotide sequence was defined as a clonotype. MiTCR v1.1 was used to align clonotypes to the IMGT TRBV, TRBD and TRBJ reference segments. Analysis was restricted to V-J combinations with a frequency above 0.0001, which covered about 99% of repertoires. A TCS score was defined as the ratio of F50 (clonal expansion) to E x V (chaos), with BLOSUM62-based TCRdist applied between CDR3 peptides within each V-J. Welch's t-statistics and random forest reduced fewer than 600 V-J features to roughly 13, which were used in a naive Bayes classifier (R e1071). TCRdb's own reprocessing of the public reads used fastp at Q25 and MiXCR and kept productive beta chains. Each CDR3 protein appears once, grouped with its most common genes and DNA. TCRdb's processing, not the authors', yielded these V and J calls. In all, the sample holds some 570,000 distinct CDR3 sequences, and 17% of those were seen once. The ten top clones hold roughly a sixth of the sample.

The sample belongs to a study of T cells in Graves' hyperthyroidism and ophthalmopathy (dated by TCRdb to between 2018 and 2021). About the full investigation: Peripheral blood samples were taken at initial diagnosis, before any treatment was given. For training and testing, the 100 or so patients in the discovery cohort were randomly divided in a 7:3 ratio. Whether ophthalmopathy could be predicted prospectively was tested in an independent validation cohort made up of approximately 19 hyperthyroidism patients plus 17 patients who later progressed to ophthalmopathy. TCR Vbeta CDR3 sequencing of 120 to 150 peripheral blood samples (approximately 44 ophthalmopathy, about 74 hyperthyroidism and some 17 progressor patients) is reported in the paper. To identify TCR V-J signatures that set the groups apart, the researchers used a discovery cohort of 95 to 100 patients, made up of roughly 40 with Graves' ophthalmopathy and about 55 with stable Graves' hyperthyroidism. In addition, the study compared T-cell repertoires in thyroid tissue and in blood from about 6 Graves' hyperthyroidism patients. After blood sampling, hyperthyroidism patients were treated with methimazole at a starting dose of 30 mg daily, and ophthalmopathy patients were treated with high-dose intravenous methylprednisolone. Summary of the overall study and its limitations: Sample size was not statistically predetermined, and investigators were not blinded to group allocation. Most expanded thyroid clonotypes (frequency above 0.001) were also found in blood, which suggests that blood repertoires may mirror thyroid immune responses. In validation, the model predicted progression to ophthalmopathy with approximately 71% sensitivity and approximately 72% specificity, a median of around six months before onset. In cross-validation, a model built on a 13 V-J signature told ophthalmopathy apart from stable hyperthyroidism with less than 90% sensitivity and about 81% specificity, and in testing the same model reached 80%/75%.

Measured from the cysteine to the phenylalanine, the CDR3 is 18 residues long. The sequence is cut down to CDR3 DNA, 54 bases in frame from base 1. CDR1 and CDR2, looked up from the germline V gene, are MNHEY and SVGAGI. V is trimmed back by 4 bases and J by 6 bases, and the junction contains 16 bases that no gene match accounts for. In the ophthalmopathy patients, disease was moderately to severely active, with a Clinical Activity Score of 3 or more, a NOSPECS grade of 4 or more, and a duration of less than 3 months. Any patient with an uncontrolled infection, another autoimmune disease, pregnancy or lactation was excluded. Diagnoses were established on the basis of clinical symptoms, serum thyroxine and TRAb, thyroid ultrasound, and orbital computed tomography. PBMCs were isolated from around 10 ml of fresh peripheral blood by Ficoll-Paque density gradient centrifugation. Total RNA was extracted with Trizol reagent, and quality was checked on an Agilent 2100 Bioanalyzer.

This receptor was taken from a woman aged 18-29 years with Graves' ophthalmopathy. Sequencing input: blood. The receptor chain draws on TRBV6-5 and TRBJ1-5; 9 middle bases align to TRBD1. The sequenced DNA is TGTGCCAGCAGTTGCTCACCTTCCGGACAGGGGTTAAGTCAGCCCCAGCATTTT. The encoded protein is CASSCSPSGQGLSQPQHF.